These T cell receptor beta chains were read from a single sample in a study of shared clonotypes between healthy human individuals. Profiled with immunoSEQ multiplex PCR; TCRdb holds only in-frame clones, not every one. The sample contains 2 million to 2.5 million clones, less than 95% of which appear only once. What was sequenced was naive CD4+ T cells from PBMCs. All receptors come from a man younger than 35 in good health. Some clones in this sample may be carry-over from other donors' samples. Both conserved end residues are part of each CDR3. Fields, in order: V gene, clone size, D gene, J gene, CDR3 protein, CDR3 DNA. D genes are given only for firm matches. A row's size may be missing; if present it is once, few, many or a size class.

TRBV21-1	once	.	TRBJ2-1	CASSTPLKGNEQFF	TGTGCCAGCAGCACGCCCTTAAAGGGCAATGAGCAGTTCTTC
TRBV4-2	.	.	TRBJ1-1	CASSQGRQGQGTEAFF	TGTGCCAGCAGCCAAGGTCGTCAGGGGCAGGGCACTGAAGCTTTCTTT
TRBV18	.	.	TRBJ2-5	CASSSKETQYF	TGTGCCAGCTCATCAAAGGAGACCCAGTACTTC
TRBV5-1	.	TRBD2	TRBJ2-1	CASSLQGSGSTNEQFF	TGCGCCAGCAGCCTGCAGGGTAGCGGGAGTACGAATGAGCAGTTCTTC
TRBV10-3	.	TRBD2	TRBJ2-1	CAISEPGLAGLDNEQFF	TGTGCCATCAGTGAGCCCGGGCTAGCGGGGTTGGACAATGAGCAGTTCTTC
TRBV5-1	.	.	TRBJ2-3	CASSLERNTDTQYF	TGCGCCAGCAGCTTGGAGCGGAACACAGATACGCAGTATTTT
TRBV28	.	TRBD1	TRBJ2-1	CASSLVLGQRSNEQFF	TGTGCCAGCAGTTTGGTTCTGGGACAGCGAAGCAATGAGCAGTTCTTC
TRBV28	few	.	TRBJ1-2	CASRPWSLNYGYTF	TGTGCCAGCAGGCCCTGGTCTCTCAACTATGGCTACACCTTC
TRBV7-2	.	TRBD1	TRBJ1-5	CASGTEPDQPQHF	TGTGCCAGCGGGACAGAACCCGATCAGCCCCAGCATTTT
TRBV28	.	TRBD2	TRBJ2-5	CASRTSGHQETQYF	TGTGCCAGCAGGACTAGCGGGCACCAAGAGACCCAGTACTTC
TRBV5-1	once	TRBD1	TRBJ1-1	CASSTGTGEIVGTEAFF	TGCGCCAGCAGCACGGGGACAGGGGAGATAGTGGGCACTGAAGCTTTCTTT
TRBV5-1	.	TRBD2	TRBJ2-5	CASSLSLAGKETQYF	TGCGCCAGCAGCTTGAGTCTAGCGGGAAAAGAGACCCAGTACTTC
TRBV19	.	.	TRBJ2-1	CASRRIGTGYNEQFF	TGTGCCAGTCGGAGGATTGGGACTGGTTACAATGAGCAGTTCTTC
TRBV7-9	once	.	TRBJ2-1	CASSLPGSEQFF	TGTGCCAGCAGCTTACCCGGATCGGAGCAGTTCTTC
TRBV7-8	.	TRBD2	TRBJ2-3	CASEIAGADTQYF	TGTGCCTCAGAGATAGCGGGGGCAGATACGCAGTATTTT
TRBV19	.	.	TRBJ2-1	CASSSTSADNEQFF	TGTGCCAGTAGTAGTACATCCGCCGACAATGAGCAGTTCTTC
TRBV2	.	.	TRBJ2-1	CASSAGPYNEQFF	TGTGCCAGCAGTGCGGGGCCATACAATGAGCAGTTCTTC
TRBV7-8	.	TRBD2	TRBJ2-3	CASSLRSGREGALSTDTQYF	TGTGCCAGCAGCCTCCGGAGCGGGAGGGAAGGGGCCCTTAGCACAGATACGCAGTATTTT
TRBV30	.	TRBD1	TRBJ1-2	CAWSEGGAPRGYTF	TGTGCCTGGAGTGAAGGGGGCGCTCCCCGGGGCTACACCTTC
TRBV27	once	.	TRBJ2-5	CASSSGARGKETQYF	TGTGCCAGCAGTTCAGGGGCTCGAGGAAAAGAGACCCAGTACTTC
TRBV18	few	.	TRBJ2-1	CASSPSSDEQFF	TGTGCCAGCTCACCAAGTTCGGATGAGCAGTTCTTC
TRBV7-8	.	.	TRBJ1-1	CASSLVGGNTEAFF	TGTGCCAGCAGCTTAGTGGGGGGGAACACTGAAGCTTTCTTT
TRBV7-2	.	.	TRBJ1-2	CASSSKGQGYTF	TGTGCCAGCAGCTCAAAGGGCCAGGGCTACACCTTC
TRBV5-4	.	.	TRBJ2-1	CASSRPLQNPSNEQFF	TGTGCCAGCAGCCGGCCTCTTCAAAACCCCTCCAATGAGCAGTTCTTC
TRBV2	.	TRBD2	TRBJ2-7	CASRKGLAESSYEQYF	TGTGCCAGCAGGAAAGGACTAGCGGAGTCCTCCTACGAGCAGTACTTC
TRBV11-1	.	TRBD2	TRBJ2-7	CASSFLATSGITHEQYF	TGTGCCAGCAGCTTCCTTGCGACTAGCGGGATAACGCACGAGCAGTACTTC
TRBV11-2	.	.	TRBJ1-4	CASSLGGNEKLFF	TGTGCCAGCAGCTTAGGTGGAAATGAAAAACTGTTTTTT
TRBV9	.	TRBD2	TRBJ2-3	CASSVVAGGPTDTQYF	TGTGCCAGCAGCGTAGTGGCGGGAGGGCCCACAGATACGCAGTATTTT
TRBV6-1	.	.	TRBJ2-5	CASSSGVDGTQYF	TGTGCCAGCAGTTCGGGGGTCGATGGGACCCAGTACTTC
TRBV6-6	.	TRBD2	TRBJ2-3	CASSSQREGTDTQYF	TGTGCCAGCAGTTCCCAGCGGGAAGGCACAGATACGCAGTATTTT
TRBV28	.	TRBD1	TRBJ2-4	CASRGQEAKNIQYF	TGTGCCAGCCGTGGACAGGAAGCCAAAAACATTCAGTACTTC
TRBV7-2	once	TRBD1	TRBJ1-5	CASSRDGTGMGNQPQHF	TGTGCCAGCAGCCGGGATGGGACAGGGATGGGCAATCAGCCCCAGCATTTT
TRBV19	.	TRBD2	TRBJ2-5	CASSIPHASLTRGETQYF	TGTGCCAGTAGTATACCCCACGCCAGCCTTACGCGGGGGGAGACCCAGTACTTC
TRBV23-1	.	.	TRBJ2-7	CASSQSMTYYEQYF	TGCGCCAGCAGTCAATCTATGACTTACTACGAGCAGTACTTC
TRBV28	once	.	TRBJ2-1	CASSTPDSPVYEQFF	TGTGCCAGCAGTACGCCGGACTCCCCTGTTTATGAGCAGTTCTTC
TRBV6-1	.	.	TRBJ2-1	CASSGLPYNEQFF	TGTGCCAGCAGCGGACTACCCTACAATGAGCAGTTCTTC
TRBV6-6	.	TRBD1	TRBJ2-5	CASSRRQGVETQYF	TGTGCCAGCAGTAGAAGACAGGGTGTCGAGACCCAGTACTTC
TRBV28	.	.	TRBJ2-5	CASSSPDGSGETQYF	TGTGCCAGCAGTTCGCCGGATGGGAGCGGAGAGACCCAGTACTTC
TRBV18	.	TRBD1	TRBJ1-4	CASSPPGQGGEKLFF	TGTGCCAGCTCACCACCCGGACAGGGCGGTGAAAAACTGTTTTTT
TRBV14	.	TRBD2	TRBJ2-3	CASSPMTSRADTQYF	TGTGCCAGCAGCCCAATGACTAGCAGGGCGGATACGCAGTATTTT
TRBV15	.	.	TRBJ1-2	CATSRQGNYGYTF	TGTGCCACCAGCAGACAGGGGAACTATGGCTACACCTTC